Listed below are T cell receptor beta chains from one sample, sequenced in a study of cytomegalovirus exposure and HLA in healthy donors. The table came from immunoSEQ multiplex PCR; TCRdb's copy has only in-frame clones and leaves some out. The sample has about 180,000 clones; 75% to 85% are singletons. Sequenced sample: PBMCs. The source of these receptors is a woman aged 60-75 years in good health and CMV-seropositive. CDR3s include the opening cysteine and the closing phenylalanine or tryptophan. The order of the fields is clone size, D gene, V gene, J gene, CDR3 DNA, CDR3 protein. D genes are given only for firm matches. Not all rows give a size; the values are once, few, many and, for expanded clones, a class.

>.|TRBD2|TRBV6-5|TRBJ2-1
TGTGCCAGCAGTTATCAGGGACTAGCGGGATTTCGGCAGTTCTTC
CASSYQGLAGFRQFF
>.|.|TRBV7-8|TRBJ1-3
TGTGCCAGCAGCTCCCGTCAGGTCCCCTCTGGAAACACCATATATTTT
CASSSRQVPSGNTIYF
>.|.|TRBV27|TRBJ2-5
TGTGCCAGCAGCCAAGGGGGTGGAACGTCTCTTCGGCAGTACTTC
CASSQGGGTSLRQYF
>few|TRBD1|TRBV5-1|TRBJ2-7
TGCGCCAGCAGGGGGACAGGTCTTCTACGGGAGCAGTACTTC
CASRGTGLLREQYF
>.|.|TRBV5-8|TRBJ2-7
TGTGCCAGCAGCCTAACCTACGAGCAGTACTTC
CASSLTYEQYF
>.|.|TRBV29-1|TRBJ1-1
TGCAGCGTTACGGGACACCCGGGCACTGAAGCTTTCTTT
CSVTGHPGTEAFF
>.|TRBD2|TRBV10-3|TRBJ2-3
TGTGCCATCAGTGAGTCGAAGGCGCGGGAGGCCTCCACAGATACGCAGTATTTT
CAISESKAREASTDTQYF
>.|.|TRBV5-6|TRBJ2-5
TGTGCCAGCAGCTTGTGGGGCAGACGAGAGACCCAGTACTTC
CASSLWGRRETQYF
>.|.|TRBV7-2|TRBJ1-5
TGTGCCAGCAGCCCTGCGGGACGGGGCCAGCCCCAGCATTTT
CASSPAGRGQPQHF
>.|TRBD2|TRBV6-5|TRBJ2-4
TGTGCCAGCAGCTCAAACGGGCTAGCGGGGAACAGTCAGTACTTC
CASSSNGLAGNSQYF
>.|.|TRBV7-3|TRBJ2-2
TGTGCCAGCAGCTTATCCCCTACCGCGAACACCGGGGAGCTGTTTTTT
CASSLSPTANTGELFF
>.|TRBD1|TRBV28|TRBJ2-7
TGTGCCAGCAGTACCGGGACAGCGGTTACCTACGAGCAGTACTTC
CASSTGTAVTYEQYF
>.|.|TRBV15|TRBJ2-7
TGTGCCACCAGTCCCGGACAGCCCCACTACGAGCAGTACTTC
CATSPGQPHYEQYF
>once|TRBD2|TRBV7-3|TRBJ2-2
TGTGCCAGCAGCCCCCGGCCGCCTAGCGGGACGAACACCGGGGAGCTGTTTTTT
CASSPRPPSGTNTGELFF
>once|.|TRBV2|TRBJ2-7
TGTGCCAGCAGTCGTACTAACTACGAGCAGTACTTC
CASSRTNYEQYF
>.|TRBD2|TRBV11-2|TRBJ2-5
TGTGCCAGCAGCTTAGTTGGGAGGGCTAGCGGACAAGAGACCCAGTACTTC
CASSLVGRASGQETQYF
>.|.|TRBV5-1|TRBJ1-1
TGCGCCAGCAGCCAGTCGACAGCCTCGAACACTGAAGCTTTCTTT
CASSQSTASNTEAFF
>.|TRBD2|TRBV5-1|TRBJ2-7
TGCGCCAGCAGTCCTGACGAGCGGGGGGTATACGAGCAGTACTTC
CASSPDERGVYEQYF
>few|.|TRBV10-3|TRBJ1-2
TGTGCCATCAGCGGTTCTGGCTATGGCTACACCTTC
CAISGSGYGYTF
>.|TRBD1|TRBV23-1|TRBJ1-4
TGCGCCAGCAGTCAACAGGGGGACGAAAAACTGTTTTTT
CASSQQGDEKLFF
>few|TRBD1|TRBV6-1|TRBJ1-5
TGTGCCAGCAGCAGTACAGGGGCCAATCAGCCCCAGCATTTT
CASSSTGANQPQHF
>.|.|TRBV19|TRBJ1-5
TGTGCCAGTAGTTCTGGGGCCGGTAGTGGCAATCAGCCCCAGCATTTT
CASSSGAGSGNQPQHF
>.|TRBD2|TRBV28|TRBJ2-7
TGTGCCAGCAGTTTAAATGCGGGGGGGCCCTACGAGCAGTACTTC
CASSLNAGGPYEQYF
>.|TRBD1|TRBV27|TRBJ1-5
TGTGCCAGCAGTGGGACAGCCTGGGGCAATCAGCCCCAGCATTTT
CASSGTAWGNQPQHF
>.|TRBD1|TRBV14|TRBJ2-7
TGTGCCAGCAGCCAAGAGGGACAGGGGCTCGGCGAGCAGTACTTC
CASSQEGQGLGEQYF
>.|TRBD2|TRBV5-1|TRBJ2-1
TGCGCCAGCAGCTCGATCCCGGGACTAGCAGATGAGCAGTTCTTC
CASSSIPGLADEQFF
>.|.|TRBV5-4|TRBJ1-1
TGTGCCAGCAGCTTGGGGGGGCAGAACACTGAAGCTTTCTTT
CASSLGGQNTEAFF